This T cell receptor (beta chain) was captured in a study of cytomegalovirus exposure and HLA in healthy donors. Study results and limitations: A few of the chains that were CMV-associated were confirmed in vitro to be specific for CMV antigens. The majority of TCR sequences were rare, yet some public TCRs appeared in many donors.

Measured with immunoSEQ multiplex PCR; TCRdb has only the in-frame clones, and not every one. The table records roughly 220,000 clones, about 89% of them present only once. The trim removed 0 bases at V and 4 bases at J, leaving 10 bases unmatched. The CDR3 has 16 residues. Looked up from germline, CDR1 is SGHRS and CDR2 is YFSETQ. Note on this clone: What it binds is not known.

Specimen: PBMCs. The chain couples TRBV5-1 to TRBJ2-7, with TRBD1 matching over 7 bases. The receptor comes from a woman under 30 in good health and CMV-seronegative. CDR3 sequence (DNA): TGCGCCAGCAGCTTGGCCTTAGGGGGCCCTTTATACGAGCAGTACTTC. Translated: CASSLALGGPLYEQYF.